Below, 25 T cell receptor beta chains from the same sample are listed, as sequenced in a study of cytomegalovirus exposure and HLA in healthy donors. Primers included in the PCR were 60 Vbeta and 13 Jbeta primers. Repertoires were generated with immunoSEQ multiplex PCR, while TCRdb's copy carries only in-frame clones and drops some. The sample consists of some 150,000 clones, more than 65% of them appearing once. The sequencing input was PBMCs. These receptors came from a young man in good health and CMV-seropositive.

V gene TRBV10-3 combines with J gene TRBJ1-1; D ambiguous. Germline CDR1 and CDR2: ENHRY and SYGVKD. Trimming took off 6 bases at V and 1 base at J, with 12 bases between the two ends. The CDR3 loop spans 14 amino acids. The CDR3 loop reads CAIRRDPSNTEAFF. For the CDR3, the DNA is TGTGCCATCAGGCGGGATCCCTCGAACACTGAAGCTTTCTTT.

The chain recombines TRBV11-1 with TRBJ2-7; 8 bases line up with TRBD2. This CDR3 contains 15 residues. J gave up 0 bases and V 2 bases, and 3 bases lay outside the gene matches. CDR1 SGHAT and CDR2 FQDESV come from the germline V gene (reference sequence). The CDR3 region is CASSLYSGDSYEQYF. In nucleotides, the CDR3 is TGTGCCAGCAGCTTATATAGCGGGGACTCCTACGAGCAGTACTTC.

A word on this clone: Lacking the conserved final phenylalanine or tryptophan, this CDR3 likely reflects a read error. The genes are TRBV7-2 and TRBJ2-7; TRBD2 agrees at 10 bases. Germline CDR1 is SGHTA and CDR2 is FQGNSA. The CDR3 length is 15 residues. Trimming took 6 bases from V and 0 from J; bases not matched to a gene: 5. CDR3 loop: CASRLLAGSSYEQYL. CDR3 bases: TGTGCCAGCAGGCTACTAGCGGGATCCTCCTACGAGCAGTACCTC.

The chain carries TRBV11-2 and TRBJ2-2, with TRBD2 as a possible D gene (6 bases). V gave up 4 bases and J gave up 0 bases, with 12 bases separating them. The CDR3 consists of 16 residues. Per germline, CDR1 SGHAT and CDR2 FQNNGV. CDR3 sequence reads: CASSWDFRANTGELFF. Here the CDR3 DNA reads TGTGCCAGCAGCTGGGACTTTCGCGCGAACACCGGGGAGCTGTTTTTT.

This clone came up once. The rearrangement uses TRBV11-3 and TRBJ2-3; a possible D gene is TRBD2 (7 bases). The V end lost 0 bases, the J end lost 1 base, and 8 bases lay between the germline ends. Germline CDR1 and CDR2: SGHNT and YENEEA. The CDR3 is made up of 15 amino acids. The CDR3 DNA reads TGTGCCAGCAGCTTAGACGGGGGGCGCACAGATACGCAGTATTTT. It specifies CASSLDGGRTDTQYF. Combining the CDR3 with reference TRBV11-3 and TRBJ2-3 gives the whole variable domain EAGVVQSPRYKIIEKKQPVAFWCNPISGHNTLYWYLQNLGQGPELLIRYENEEAVDDSQLPKDRFSAERLKGVDSTLKIQPAELGDSAVYLCASSLDGGRTDTQYFGPGTRLTVL.

The table lists this clone with a count of one. The chain recombines TRBV5-4 with TRBJ2-3; D remains unclear. Germline V gives CDR1 SGHNT, CDR2 YYREEE (reference sequence). This CDR3 region has 17 residues. Deletions cut 4 bases from V and 6 bases from J, with 24 bases between. CDR3 sequence: CASSPVLSARDGDTQYF. DNA for the CDR3: TGTGCCAGCAGCCCCGTCCTTTCCGCGCGCGACGGGGATACGCAGTATTTT.

The rearrangement uses TRBV5-6 and TRBJ1-6; D is unclear. Germline V lookup: CDR1 SGHDT, CDR2 YYEEEE. V lost 0 bases to trimming and J lost 11 bases, with 12 bases between them. This CDR3 contains 14 residues. Written as DNA, the CDR3 is TGTGCCAGCAGCTTGGGCGGCTTACTGGCACCCCTCCACTTT. Protein product: CASSLGGLLAPLHF.

The chain uses TRBV27 and TRBJ2-5, with D perhaps TRBD1 (5 bases). V was cut by 7 bases and J by 2 bases, with 14 bases left in between. This CDR3 is built from 14 residues. Germline V CDR1 and CDR2: MNHEY, SMNVEV (reference sequence). The CDR3 here is CASTGIGFQETQYF. The CDR3 nucleotides are TGTGCCAGCACAGGGATCGGGTTTCAAGAGACCCAGTACTTC.

This clone was counted between two and nine times. This rearrangement joins TRBV6-4 to TRBJ2-1; TRBD2 aligns across 11 bases. The CDR3 is made up of 15 amino acids. CDR1 and CDR2 from the germline V gene are MRHNA and SNTAGT. V trimming: 8 bases; J trimming: 6 bases; junction bases outside the gene matches: 9. CDR3 sequence reads: CASGTSGSESNEQFF. The CDR3 DNA is TGTGCCAGCGGCACTAGCGGGAGCGAATCCAATGAGCAGTTCTTC.

The rearrangement links TRBV5-1 to TRBJ2-7, with a weak D call TRBD1 (5 bases). Trimming left V 4 bases short and J 4 bases short, with 18 bases between. Germline assignment: CDR1 SGHRS and CDR2 YFSETQ. The CDR3 extends over 15 amino acids. CDR3: CASSPEVDISYEQYF. For the CDR3, the DNA is TGCGCCAGCAGCCCGGAAGTGGACATTTCTTACGAGCAGTACTTC.

The chain couples TRBV6-5 to TRBJ1-2; TRBD1 is a possible D gene (5 bases). CDR1 and CDR2 from the germline V gene are MNHEY and SVGAGI. Trimming cost V 7 bases and J 4 bases, with 13 bases left between them. The CDR3 length is 13 residues. The CDR3 loop is CASTAGGSYGYTF. Here the CDR3 DNA reads TGTGCCAGCACCGCCGGGGGGTCCTATGGCTACACCTTC.

This chain joins TRBV4-1 and TRBJ2-7; TRBD1 might be the D (5 bases). V was clipped by 1 base and J by 5 bases, with 9 bases between them. The CDR3 runs to 13 residues. Germline CDR1 and CDR2: MGHRA and YSYEKL. The CDR3 region has the DNA TGCGCCAGCAGCCAAGCAGGGTTTCACGAGCAGTACTTC. It yields the protein CASSQAGFHEQYF.

The chain is built from TRBV14 and TRBJ2-5, with 8 bases aligning to TRBD1. Germline trimming cut 4 bases from V and 4 bases from J; bases unmatched to any gene: 17. This CDR3 is built from 18 residues. CDR1 and CDR2 from the germline V gene are SGHDN and FVKESK. The CDR3 DNA is TGTGCCAGCAGCCCCCGGGTCGGACAGGGAATACGGGGAGAGACCCAGTACTTC. It codes for CASSPRVGQGIRGETQYF.

In DNA, the CDR3 is TGCGCCAGCAGCCAAACCGGGACAGTAAACTACGAGCAGTACTTC. This encodes CASSQTGTVNYEQYF. This chain joins TRBV4-1 and TRBJ2-7; 7 nucleotides align to TRBD1. V was pared by 2 bases and J by 3 bases, with 7 bases of the junction left unmatched. Germline CDR1 is MGHRA and CDR2 is YSYEKL. The CDR3 is 15 amino acids.

The rearrangement joins TRBV13 to TRBJ2-2, with TRBD1 as a possible D gene (6 bases). Germline assignment: CDR1 PRHDT and CDR2 FYEKMQ (reference sequence). The CDR3 consists of 15 residues. Trimming left V 3 bases short and J 5 bases short, with 13 bases between. The CDR3 loop reads CASSFWGHPTGELFF. The CDR3 DNA follows: TGTGCCAGCAGCTTTTGGGGACACCCAACCGGGGAGCTGTTTTTT. The entire variable domain, with the rest obtained from reference TRBV13 and TRBJ2-2, is as follows: AAGVIQSPRHLIKEKRETATLKCYPIPRHDTVYWYQQGPGQDPQFLISFYEKMQSDKGSIPDRFSAQQFSDYHSELNMSSLELGDSALYFCASSFWGHPTGELFFGEGSRLTVL.

The chain is built from TRBV7-9 and TRBJ2-5; 13 bases fit TRBD2. Germline CDR1 is SEHNR and CDR2 is FQNEAQ (reference sequence). The junction had 3 bases not matched to a gene; V was cut back by 2 bases and J by 0 bases. The CDR3 covers 17 residues. CDR3 DNA: TGTGCCAGCAGCTTATGGGGGACTAGCGGGGACCAAGAGACCCAGTACTTC. The encoded protein is CASSLWGTSGDQETQYF.

In this sample, this clone turned up once. The rearrangement links TRBV5-1 to TRBJ2-1; 10 nucleotides match TRBD1. The CDR3 extends over 17 amino acids. Trimming took 4 bases from V and 7 from J; bases not matched to a gene: 14. Germline loops: CDR1 SGHRS, CDR2 YFSETQ. CDR3 DNA sequence: TGCGCCAGCAGCCCGATGCCGCAAAGGACAGGGGGTAATGAGCAGTTCTTC. It is translated as CASSPMPQRTGGNEQFF.

The chain has TRBV6-6 and TRBJ2-1; TRBD2 is a possible D gene (5 bases). Trimming removed 6 bases at V and 0 bases at J, with 9 bases between. Germline V gene sequence: CDR1 MNHNY, CDR2 SVGAGI (reference sequence). The CDR3 runs 14 residues. DNA for the CDR3: TGTGCCAGCAGACGCCGGGACTCCTACAATGAGCAGTTCTTC. Its protein is CASRRRDSYNEQFF.

The J gene is TRBJ1-3, the V gene TRBV6-1; the D is unclear. Germline values: CDR1 MNHNS, CDR2 SASEGT. The V end lost 4 bases, the J end lost 4 bases, and 11 bases lay between the germline ends. The CDR3 spans 14 residues. The chain's CDR3 is CASSAISGGNTIYF. The CDR3, as DNA: TGTGCCAGCAGTGCCATCTCGGGAGGAAACACCATATATTTT.

The chain employs TRBV28 and TRBJ2-1, with D tentatively TRBD2 (5 bases). Trimming took off 8 bases at V and 6 bases at J, with 17 bases between the two ends. The CDR3 runs 14 residues. Germline CDR1 and CDR2: MDHEN and SYDVKM. CDR3 loop: CASLSGSLFNEQFF. CDR3 bases: TGTGCCAGCCTCAGTGGGAGTTTGTTCAATGAGCAGTTCTTC.

CDR3 in amino acids: CASSISGEANEQFF. CDR3 in DNA: TGTGCCAGTAGTATATCGGGGGAGGCCAATGAGCAGTTCTTC. The rearrangement joins TRBV19 to TRBJ2-1; weak D call: TRBD2 (6 bases). V gave up 2 bases and J gave up 6 bases, with 11 bases separating them. This CDR3 contains 14 residues. The germline gives CDR1 LNHDA, CDR2 SQIVND (reference sequence).

The V gene is TRBV18, the J gene TRBJ1-2, with D unclear. The germline V and J ends were trimmed by 6 bases and 6 bases, with 11 bases remaining between them. CDR3 length equals 12 residues. The germline V gene has CDR1 KGHSH and CDR2 LQKENI. The CDR3 sequence: CASSPDGDGYTF. The CDR3 nucleotides read TGTGCCAGCTCGCCGGACGGGGATGGCTACACCTTC.

The chain is built from TRBV5-1 and TRBJ2-3; perhaps TRBD2 as D (6 bases). Germline assignment: CDR1 SGHRS and CDR2 YFSETQ. This CDR3 has 17 residues. The V gene lost 0 bases and the J gene lost 3 bases, with 17 bases spanning the gap. CDR3 DNA: TGCGCCAGCAGCTTGGGGGTTACGTGGGAGGCAACAGATACGCAGTATTTT. As protein: CASSLGVTWEATDTQYF.

The gene calls are TRBV5-1 and TRBJ1-1; no firm D call. The V end lost 5 bases, the J end lost 0 bases, and 8 bases lay between the germline ends. The CDR3 runs 13 residues. Per germline, CDR1 SGHRS and CDR2 YFSETQ. The DNA for the CDR3 is TGCGCCAGCAGGACGGGGTTGAACACTGAAGCTTTCTTT. It yields the protein CASRTGLNTEAFF.

This chain connects TRBV2 to TRBJ2-5; TRBD2 matches 9 bases. Germline CDR1 and CDR2: SNHLY and FYNNEI. The CDR3 loop spans 13 amino acids. Trimming cost V 4 bases and J 5 bases; bases outside gene matches: 2. The CDR3 sequence is CASSVAGGETQYF. In DNA, the CDR3 is TGTGCCAGCAGTGTCGCGGGGGGGGAGACCCAGTACTTC.